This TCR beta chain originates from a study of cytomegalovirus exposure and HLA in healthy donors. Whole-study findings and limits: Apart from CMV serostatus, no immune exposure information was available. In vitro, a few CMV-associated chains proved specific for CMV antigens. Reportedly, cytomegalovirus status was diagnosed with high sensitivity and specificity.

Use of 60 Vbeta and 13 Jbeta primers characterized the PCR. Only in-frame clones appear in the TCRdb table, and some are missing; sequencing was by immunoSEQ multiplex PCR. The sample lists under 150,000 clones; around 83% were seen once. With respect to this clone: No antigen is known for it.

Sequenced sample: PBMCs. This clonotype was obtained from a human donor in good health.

The CDR3, as DNA: TGCGCCAGCAGCGGGACTAAGGGCTACGAGCAGTACTTC. Translated, it gives CASSGTKGYEQYF. The V call is TRBV4-1, the J call TRBJ2-7; TRBD2 agrees at 7 bases. With V trimmed by 5 bases and J by 3 bases, 4 bases remained unmatched. CDR1 and CDR2 (germline): MGHRA, YSYEKL. This CDR3 has 13 amino acids.